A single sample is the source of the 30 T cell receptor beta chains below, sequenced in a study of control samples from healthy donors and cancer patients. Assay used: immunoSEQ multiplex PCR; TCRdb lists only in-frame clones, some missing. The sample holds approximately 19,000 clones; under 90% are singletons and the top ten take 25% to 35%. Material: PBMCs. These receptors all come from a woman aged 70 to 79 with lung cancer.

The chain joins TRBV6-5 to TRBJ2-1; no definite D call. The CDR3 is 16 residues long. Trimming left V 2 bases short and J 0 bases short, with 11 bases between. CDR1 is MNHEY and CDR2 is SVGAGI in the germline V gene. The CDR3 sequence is CASSYGSASSYNEQFF. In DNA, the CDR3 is TGTGCCAGCAGTTACGGCAGTGCCAGCTCCTACAATGAGCAGTTCTTC.

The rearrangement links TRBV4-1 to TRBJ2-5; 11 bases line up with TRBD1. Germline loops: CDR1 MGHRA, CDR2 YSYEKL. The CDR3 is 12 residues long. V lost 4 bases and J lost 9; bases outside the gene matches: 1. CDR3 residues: CASSRDRGAQYF. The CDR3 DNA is TGCGCCAGCAGCCGGGACAGGGGGGCCCAGTACTTC.

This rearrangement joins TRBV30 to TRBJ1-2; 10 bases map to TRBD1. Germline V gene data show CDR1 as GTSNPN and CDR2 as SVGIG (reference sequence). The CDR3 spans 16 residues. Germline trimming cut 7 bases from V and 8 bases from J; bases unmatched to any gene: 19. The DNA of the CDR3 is TGTGCCTACTTATGGGACAGGGGAGTTGGCGCGGGAGGCTACACCTTC. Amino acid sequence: CAYLWDRGVGAGGYTF. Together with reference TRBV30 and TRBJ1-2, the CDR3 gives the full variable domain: SQTIHQWPATLVQPVGSPLSLECTVEGTSNPNLYWYRQAAGRGLQLLFYSVGIGQISSEVPQNLSASRPQDRQFILSSKKLLLSDSGFYLCAYLWDRGVGAGGYTFGSGTRLTVV.

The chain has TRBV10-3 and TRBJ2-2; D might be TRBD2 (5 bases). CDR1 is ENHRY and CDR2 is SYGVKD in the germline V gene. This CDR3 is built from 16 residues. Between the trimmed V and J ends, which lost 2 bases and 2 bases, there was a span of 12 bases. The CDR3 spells CAISERTVVNTGELFF. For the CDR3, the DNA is TGTGCCATCAGTGAGCGGACTGTGGTAAACACCGGGGAGCTGTTTTTT.

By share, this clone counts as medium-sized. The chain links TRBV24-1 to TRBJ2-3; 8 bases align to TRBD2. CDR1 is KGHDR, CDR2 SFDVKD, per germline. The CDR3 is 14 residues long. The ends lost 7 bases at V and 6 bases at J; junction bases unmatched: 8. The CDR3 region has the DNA TGTGCCACCAGACACGGGAGGGCAGGGGATACGCAGTATTTT. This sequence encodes CATRHGRAGDTQYF.

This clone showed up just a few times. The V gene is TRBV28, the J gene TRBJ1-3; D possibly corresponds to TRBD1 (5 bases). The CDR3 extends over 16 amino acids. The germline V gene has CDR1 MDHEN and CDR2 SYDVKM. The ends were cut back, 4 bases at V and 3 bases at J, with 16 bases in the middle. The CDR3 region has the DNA TGTGCCAGCAGTTCCCCACGGGACGATTTTGGAAACACCATATATTTT. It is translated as CASSSPRDDFGNTIYF. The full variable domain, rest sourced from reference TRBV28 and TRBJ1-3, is DVKVTQSSRYLVKRTGEKVFLECVQDMDHENMFWYRQDPGLGLRLIYFSYDVKMKEKGDIPEGYSVSREKKERFSLILESASTNQTSMYLCASSSPRDDFGNTIYFGEGSWLTVV.

Here the CDR3 DNA reads TGTGCCAGCAGTACTTATAGCGGGAGCTCCTACAATGAGCAGTTCTTC. It encodes CASSTYSGSSYNEQFF. The chain is built from TRBV28 and TRBJ2-1; 9 nucleotides line up with TRBD2. J gave up 0 bases and V 5 bases, and 5 bases lay outside the gene matches. The CDR3 sequence is 16 residues long. Per the germline V gene, CDR1 is MDHEN and CDR2 is SYDVKM.

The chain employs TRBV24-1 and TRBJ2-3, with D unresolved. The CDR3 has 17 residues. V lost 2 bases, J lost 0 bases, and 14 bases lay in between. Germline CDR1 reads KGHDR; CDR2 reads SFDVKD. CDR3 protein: CATSDSGTSSSTDTQYF. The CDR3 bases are TGTGCCACCAGTGATTCCGGTACCAGTTCCAGCACAGATACGCAGTATTTT.

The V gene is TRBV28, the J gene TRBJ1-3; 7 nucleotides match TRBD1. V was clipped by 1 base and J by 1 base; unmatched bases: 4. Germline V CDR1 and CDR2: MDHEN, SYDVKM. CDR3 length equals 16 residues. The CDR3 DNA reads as TGTGCCAGCAGTTTATCGACAGGGCTGTCTGGAAACACCATATATTTT. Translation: CASSLSTGLSGNTIYF.

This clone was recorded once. The CDR3 nucleotides are TGTGCCAGCAGTCCGAGGACACTGGCTGGGGATGGCTACACCTTC. Its translation is CASSPRTLAGDGYTF. The genes are TRBV28 and TRBJ1-2; D is perhaps TRBD1 (5 bases). Germline-derived CDR1 and CDR2 are MDHEN and SYDVKM. The V end was cut by 5 bases, the J end by 6 bases, with 19 bases between. This CDR3 spans 15 amino acids.

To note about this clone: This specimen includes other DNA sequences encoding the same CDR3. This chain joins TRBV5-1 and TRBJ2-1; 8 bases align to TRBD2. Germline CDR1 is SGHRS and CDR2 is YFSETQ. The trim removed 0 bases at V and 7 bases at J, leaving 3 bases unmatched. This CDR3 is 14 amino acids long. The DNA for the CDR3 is TGCGCCAGCAGCTTGGGAACGGGAGGGAATGAGCAGTTCTTC. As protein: CASSLGTGGNEQFF.

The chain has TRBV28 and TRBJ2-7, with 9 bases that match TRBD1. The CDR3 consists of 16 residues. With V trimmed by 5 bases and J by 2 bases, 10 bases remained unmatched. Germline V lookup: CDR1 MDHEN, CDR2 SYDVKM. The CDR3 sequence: CASSRRTGGATYEQYF. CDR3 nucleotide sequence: TGTGCCAGCAGTCGACGAACAGGGGGCGCAACCTACGAGCAGTACTTC.

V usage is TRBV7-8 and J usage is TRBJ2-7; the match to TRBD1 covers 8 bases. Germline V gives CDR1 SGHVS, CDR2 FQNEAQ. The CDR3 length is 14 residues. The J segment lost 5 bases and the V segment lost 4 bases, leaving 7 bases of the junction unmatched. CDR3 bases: TGTGCCAGCAGCTCGGACAGGGCCTGGAACGAGCAGTACTTC. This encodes CASSSDRAWNEQYF.

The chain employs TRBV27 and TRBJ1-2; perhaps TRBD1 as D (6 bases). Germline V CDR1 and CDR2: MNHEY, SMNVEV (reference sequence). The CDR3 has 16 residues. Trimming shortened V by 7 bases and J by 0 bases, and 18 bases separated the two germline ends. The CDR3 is CASNRGGGAPNYGYTF. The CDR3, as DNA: TGTGCCAGCAACCGAGGAGGGGGGGCGCCTAACTATGGCTACACCTTC.

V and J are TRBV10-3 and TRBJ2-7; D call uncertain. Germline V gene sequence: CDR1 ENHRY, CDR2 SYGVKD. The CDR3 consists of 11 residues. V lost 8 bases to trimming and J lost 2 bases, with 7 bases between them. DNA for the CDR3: TGTGCCATCGAGGACGCCTACGAGCAGTACTTC. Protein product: CAIEDAYEQYF.

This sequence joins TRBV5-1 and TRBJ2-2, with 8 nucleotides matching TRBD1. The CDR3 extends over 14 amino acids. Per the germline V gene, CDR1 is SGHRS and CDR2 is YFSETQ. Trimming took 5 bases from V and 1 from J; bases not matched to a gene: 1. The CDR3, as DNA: TGCGCCAGCAGTGGGACAGGGAACACCGGGGAGCTGTTTTTT. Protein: CASSGTGNTGELFF.

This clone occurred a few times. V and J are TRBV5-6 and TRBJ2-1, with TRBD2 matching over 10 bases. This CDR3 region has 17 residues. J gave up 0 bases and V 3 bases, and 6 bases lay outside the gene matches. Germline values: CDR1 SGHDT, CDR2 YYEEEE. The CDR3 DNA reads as TGTGCCAGCAGCTCTCCTAGCGGGAGTGGCTCCTACAATGAGCAGTTCTTC. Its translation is CASSSPSGSGSYNEQFF.

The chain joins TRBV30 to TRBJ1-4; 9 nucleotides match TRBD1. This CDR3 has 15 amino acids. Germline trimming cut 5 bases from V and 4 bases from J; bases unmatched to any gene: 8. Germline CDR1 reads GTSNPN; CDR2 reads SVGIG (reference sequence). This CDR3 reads CAWDHRDRVNEKLFF. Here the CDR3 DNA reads TGTGCCTGGGATCACCGGGACAGGGTTAATGAAAAACTGTTTTTT.

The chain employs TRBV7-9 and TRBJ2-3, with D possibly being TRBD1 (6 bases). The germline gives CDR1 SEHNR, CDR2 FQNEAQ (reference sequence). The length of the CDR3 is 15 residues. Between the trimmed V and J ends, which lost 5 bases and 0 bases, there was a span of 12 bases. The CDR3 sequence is CASSPGQTSTDTQYF. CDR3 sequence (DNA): TGTGCCAGCAGCCCCGGACAGACTAGCACAGATACGCAGTATTTT.

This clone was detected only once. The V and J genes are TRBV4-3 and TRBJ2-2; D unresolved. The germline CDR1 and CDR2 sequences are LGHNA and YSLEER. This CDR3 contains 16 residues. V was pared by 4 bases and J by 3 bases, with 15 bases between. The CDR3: CASSRRADGDTGELFF. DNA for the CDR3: TGCGCCAGCAGCCGACGGGCCGATGGGGACACCGGGGAGCTGTTTTTT.

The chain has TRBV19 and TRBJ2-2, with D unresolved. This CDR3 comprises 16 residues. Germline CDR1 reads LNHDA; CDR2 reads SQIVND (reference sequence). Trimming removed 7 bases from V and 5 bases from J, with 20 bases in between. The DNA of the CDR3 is TGTGCCAGTACCCATCTCGGCGGAGATAGGACCGGGGAGCTGTTTTTT. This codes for CASTHLGGDRTGELFF.

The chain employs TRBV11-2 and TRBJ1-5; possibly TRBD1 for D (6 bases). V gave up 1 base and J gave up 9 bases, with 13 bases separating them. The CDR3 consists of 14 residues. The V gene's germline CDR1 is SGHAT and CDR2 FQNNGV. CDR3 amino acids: CASSLGGGVGPQHF. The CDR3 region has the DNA TGTGCCAGCAGCTTAGGAGGGGGTGTTGGGCCCCAGCATTTT.

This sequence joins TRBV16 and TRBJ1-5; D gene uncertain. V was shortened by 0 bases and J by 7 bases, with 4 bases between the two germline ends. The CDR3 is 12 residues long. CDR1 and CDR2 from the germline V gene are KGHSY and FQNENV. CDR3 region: CASSQSAQPQHF. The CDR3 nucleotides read TGTGCCAGCAGCCAATCGGCCCAGCCCCAGCATTTT.

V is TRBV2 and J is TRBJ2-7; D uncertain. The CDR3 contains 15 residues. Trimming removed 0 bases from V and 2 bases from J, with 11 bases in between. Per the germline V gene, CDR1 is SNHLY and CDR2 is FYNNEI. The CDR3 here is CASSEAPLATYEQYF. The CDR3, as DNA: TGTGCCAGCAGTGAAGCGCCTTTGGCCACCTACGAGCAGTACTTC.

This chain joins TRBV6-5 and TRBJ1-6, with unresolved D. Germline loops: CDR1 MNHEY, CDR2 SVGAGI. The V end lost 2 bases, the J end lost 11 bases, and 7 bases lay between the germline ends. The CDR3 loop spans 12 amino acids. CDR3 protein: CASSYRETPLHF. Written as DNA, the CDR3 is TGTGCCAGCAGTTACAGAGAAACACCCCTCCACTTT.

CDR3 residues: CASSPPSLSGSNQPQHF. The CDR3 DNA reads TGTGCCAGCTCACCACCGTCTCTATCAGGAAGCAATCAGCCCCAGCATTTT. The V call is TRBV18, the J call TRBJ1-5; D gene ambiguous. The CDR3 length is 17 residues. Trimming stripped 0 bases from V and 1 base from J, with 13 bases between. In germline, CDR1 is KGHSH, CDR2 LQKENI.

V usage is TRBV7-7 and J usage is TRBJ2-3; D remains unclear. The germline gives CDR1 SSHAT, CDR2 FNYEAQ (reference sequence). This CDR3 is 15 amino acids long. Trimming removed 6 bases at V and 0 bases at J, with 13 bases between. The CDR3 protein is CASSPGTASTDTQYF. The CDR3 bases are TGTGCCAGCAGTCCAGGCACGGCTAGCACAGATACGCAGTATTTT.

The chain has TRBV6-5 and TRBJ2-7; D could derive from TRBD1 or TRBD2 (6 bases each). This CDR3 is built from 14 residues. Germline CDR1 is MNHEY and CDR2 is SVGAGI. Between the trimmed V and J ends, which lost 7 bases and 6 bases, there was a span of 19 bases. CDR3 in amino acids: CASIQRGELGEQYF. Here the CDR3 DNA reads TGTGCCAGCATACAGAGGGGGGAATTAGGCGAGCAGTACTTC.

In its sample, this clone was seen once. The CDR3 sequence is CATSRGSSGTGETQYF. The CDR3 DNA reads TGTGCCACCAGCAGAGGGTCCAGCGGGACCGGAGAGACCCAGTACTTC. V gene TRBV15 combines with J gene TRBJ2-5, with 7 bases aligning to TRBD2. The V gene end was trimmed by 1 base and the J gene end by 4 bases; junction bases not matched to a gene: 9. Germline V gives CDR1 LNHNV, CDR2 YYDKDF (reference sequence). CDR3 length: 16 residues.

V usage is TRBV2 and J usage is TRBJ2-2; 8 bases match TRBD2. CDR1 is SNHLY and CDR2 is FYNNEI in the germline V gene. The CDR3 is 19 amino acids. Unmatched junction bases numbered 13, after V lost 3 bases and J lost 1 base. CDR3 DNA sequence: TGTGCCAGCAGTGATGACCGGGAGGGCCGTCTCAGGAACACCGGGGAGCTGTTTTTT. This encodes CASSDDREGRLRNTGELFF.